This T cell receptor beta chain was found in a study of CD8 T cells in ankylosing spondylitis. Between the trimmed V and J ends, which lost 10 bases and 0 bases, there was a span of 13 bases. CDR3 length equals 15 residues. The germline V gene has CDR1 ENHRY and CDR2 SYGVKD. This clonotype was observed at least ten times. From the 5' RACE reads, TCRdb called clonotypes with MiXCR, one entry per CDR3 protein. This sample has some 130,000 distinct CDR3 sequences; 5.5% to 7.5% occur once, and the top ten carry around 12%. The sample consisted of blood, either unsorted or a sorted T cell fraction (not recorded which). The source of this sequence is a female donor with ankylosing spondylitis or in good health (not recorded which). The chain combines TRBV10-3 with TRBJ2-6; TRBD1 might be the D (5 bases). CDR3 in amino acids: CATIPDSSGANVLTF. The CDR3 nucleotides read TGTGCCACCATCCCTGACAGCTCTGGGGCCAACGTCCTGACTTTC.